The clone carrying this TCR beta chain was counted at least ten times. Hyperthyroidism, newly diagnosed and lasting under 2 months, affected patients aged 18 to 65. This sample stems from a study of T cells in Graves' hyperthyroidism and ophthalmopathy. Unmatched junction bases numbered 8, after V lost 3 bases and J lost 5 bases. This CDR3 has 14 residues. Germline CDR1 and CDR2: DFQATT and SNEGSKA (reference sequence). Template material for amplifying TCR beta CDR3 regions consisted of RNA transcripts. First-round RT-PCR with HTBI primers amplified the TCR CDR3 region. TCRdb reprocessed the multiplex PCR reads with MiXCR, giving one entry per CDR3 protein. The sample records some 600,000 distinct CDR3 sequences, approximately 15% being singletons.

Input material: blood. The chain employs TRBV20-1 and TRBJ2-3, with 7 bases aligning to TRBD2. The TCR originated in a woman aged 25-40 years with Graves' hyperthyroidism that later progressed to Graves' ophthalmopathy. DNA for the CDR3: TGCAGTGCTAGTGTACGGGAGGTGGAAGATACGCAGTATTTT. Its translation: CSASVREVEDTQYF.